This T cell receptor beta chain was recovered during a study of cytomegalovirus exposure and HLA in healthy donors (dated by TCRdb to between 2016 and 2019). Study-level background: According to a later analysis, the roughly 130 validation repertoires were produced on the same platform as the 700 or so repertoires of the first cohort. The study aimed to test whether signatures of past pathogen exposure could be identified by cataloging public T cell receptors. Besides the first cohort of approximately 670 subjects, a separate validation cohort made up of 120 different subjects was used. The study combined high-throughput TCR immunosequencing, statistical association of individual TCRs with disease status, and machine learning to predict cytomegalovirus infection status.

The donors belonged to the validation cohort of 90 to 150 subjects, which was separate from the approximately 700-subject first cohort. What the work shows at the level of the full study, not this receptor alone: According to the authors, the approach could potentially be generalized to other disease states and immunological phenotypes. A few of the identified cytomegalovirus-associated TCR beta chains were confirmed in vitro to be specific for cytomegalovirus antigens. In both the original and validation cohorts, the classifier was reported to diagnose cytomegalovirus status with high specificity and sensitivity. A total of about 180 TCR beta chains were listed by the study as associated with cytomegalovirus. The validation cohort had no HLA typing available for a later analysis, so co-occurrence within that cohort was assessed over all 110 or so repertoires. Of the cluster scores, roughly 95% were above 0 in a later analysis, which found that TCRs clustered in the first cohort also tended to co-occur in the 95 to 150 validation repertoires. Most TCR sequences were observed very rarely across donors, whereas some public TCRs were present in many individuals.

CDR1 SGHTS and CDR2 YDEGEE were looked up in the germline V gene. From the cysteine through the phenylalanine, the CDR3 covers 13 amino acids. The DNA shown is the 39-base CDR3, in frame from base 1. The junction carries 10 bases between V and J, which are trimmed by 1 base and 6 bases respectively. With regard to this clone: There is no known antigen for this receptor. Within one base of it there is no much larger clone, and no base qualities were kept.

The library was made by the immunoSEQ multiplex PCR assay. For the original study's pipeline: A statistical classification framework was built for diagnosing cytomegalovirus status from the catalog of TCR beta chain sequences. TCRdb retrieved this table from immuneACCESS and kept in-frame rearrangements only. Not all clones are present; in checked studies, unresolved V genes account for under half, and no reason is known for the remainder. V, J and clone size were drawn from that table, and D and trimming were deduced from the DNA. Within this sample are about 98,000 clones, with 87% of them counted one time only. Less than 7.5% of the sample belongs to the ten largest clones.

Recombination connected TRBV5-8 to TRBJ1-1; confidence is insufficient to name the D gene. This clonotype originated in a man aged 18 to 29 in good health and CMV-seropositive. The sample taken for sequencing was PBMCs. The CDR3 region has the sequence CASSLSGASEAFF. The bases read TGTGCCAGCAGCTTGTCGGGAGCTTCTGAAGCTTTCTTT.